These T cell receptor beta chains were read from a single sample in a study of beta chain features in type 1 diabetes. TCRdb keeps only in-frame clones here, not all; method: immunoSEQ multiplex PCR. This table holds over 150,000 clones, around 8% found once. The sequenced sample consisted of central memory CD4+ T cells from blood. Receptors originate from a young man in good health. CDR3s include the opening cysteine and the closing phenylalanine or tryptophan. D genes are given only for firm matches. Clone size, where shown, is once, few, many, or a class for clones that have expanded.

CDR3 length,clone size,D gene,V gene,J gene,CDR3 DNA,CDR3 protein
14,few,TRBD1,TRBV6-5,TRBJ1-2,TGTGCCAGCAGATCTAACAGGGGAGACTATGGCTACACCTTC,CASRSNRGDYGYTF
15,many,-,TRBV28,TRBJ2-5,TGTGCCAGCAGTACTGGACAGAACAAACAAGAGACCCAGTACTTC,CASSTGQNKQETQYF
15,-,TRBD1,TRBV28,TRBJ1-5,TGTGCCAGCGGGCCGACAGGGACCGGTAATCAGCCCCAGCATTTT,CASGPTGTGNQPQHF
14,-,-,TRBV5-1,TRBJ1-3,TGCGCCAGCAGCTTGACAGTATCTGGAAACACCATATATTTT,CASSLTVSGNTIYF
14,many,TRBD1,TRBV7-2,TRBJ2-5,TGTGCCAGCAGCTTGGGACAGGGGGCGAAGTCCCAGTACTTC,CASSLGQGAKSQYF
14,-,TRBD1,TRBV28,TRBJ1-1,TGTGCCAGCAGTGATACAGGGGAGAACACTGAAGCTTTCTTT,CASSDTGENTEAFF
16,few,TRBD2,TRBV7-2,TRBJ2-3,TGTGCCAGCAGCGCAGTAGCGGGGGGCCAGGGAGATACGCAGTATTTT,CASSAVAGGQGDTQYF
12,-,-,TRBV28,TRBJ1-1,TGTGCCAGCAGGGAACAGGAGCCTGAAGCTTTCTTT,CASREQEPEAFF
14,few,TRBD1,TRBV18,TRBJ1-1,TGTGCCAGCTCACCCATTACAGGGGAAACTGAAGCTTTCTTT,CASSPITGETEAFF
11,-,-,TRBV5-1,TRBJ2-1,TGCGCCAGCAGCTCCCGGGATGAGCAGTTCTTC,CASSSRDEQFF
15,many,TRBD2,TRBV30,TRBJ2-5,TGTGCCTGGAGTGGGGGGGGAGGGCCGGGCGAGACCCAGTACTTC,CAWSGGGGPGETQYF
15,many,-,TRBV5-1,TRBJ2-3,TGCGCCAGCAGCTGGCAGGATTTTAGCACAGATACGCAGTATTTT,CASSWQDFSTDTQYF
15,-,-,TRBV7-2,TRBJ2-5,TGTGCCAGCAGCTTAATCGGGCCTCCGGGGGAGACCCAGTACTTC,CASSLIGPPGETQYF
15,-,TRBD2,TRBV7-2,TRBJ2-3,TGTGCCAGCAGCTTGACTAGCGGGGCCCCCGATACGCAGTATTTT,CASSLTSGAPDTQYF
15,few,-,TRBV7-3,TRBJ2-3,TGTGCCAGCAGCACCAGGGGAGTCGGCACAGATACGCAGTATTTT,CASSTRGVGTDTQYF
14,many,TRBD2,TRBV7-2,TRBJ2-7,TGTGCCAGCAGCTTTGGCGGGGGAGGCTACGAGCAGTACTTC,CASSFGGGGYEQYF
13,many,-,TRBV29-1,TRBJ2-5,TGCAGCGTTCGTCGGGACATCCAAGAGACCCAGTACTTC,CSVRRDIQETQYF
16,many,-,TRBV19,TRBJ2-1,TGTGCCAGTAGTTCAAAGGAGCGTAGAGTGGTGCATGAGCAGTTCTTC,CASSSKERRVVHEQFF
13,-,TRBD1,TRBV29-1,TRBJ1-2,TGCAGCGCAATGGACAGGGTTGGATATGGCTACACCTTC,CSAMDRVGYGYTF
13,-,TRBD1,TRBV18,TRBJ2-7,TGTGCCAGCTCACTACAGGGGGCCCACGAGCAGTACTTC,CASSLQGAHEQYF
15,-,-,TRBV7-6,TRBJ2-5,TGTGCCAGCACCCGGGGAGGGGGGACCCAAGAGACCCAGTACTTC,CASTRGGGTQETQYF
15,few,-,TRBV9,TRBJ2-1,TGTGCCAGCAGCGTCACTAGTAGCTCCTACAATGAGCAGTTCTTC,CASSVTSSSYNEQFF
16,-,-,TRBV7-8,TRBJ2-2,TGTGCCAGCAGCCTCAGGACGGGGACGAACACCGGGGAGCTGTTTTTT,CASSLRTGTNTGELFF
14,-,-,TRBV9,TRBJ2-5,TGTGCCAGCTCCGACGGGACTCCCGGTGGGACCCAGTACTTC,CASSDGTPGGTQYF
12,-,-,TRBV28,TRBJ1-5,TGTGCCAGCAGTTTCGGGGTTCAGCCCCAGCATTTT,CASSFGVQPQHF
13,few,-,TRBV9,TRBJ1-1,TGTGCCAGCCGGCCGGGCGGGGGGACTGAAGCTTTCTTT,CASRPGGGTEAFF
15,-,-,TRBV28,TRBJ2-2,TGTGCCAGCAGTTCTCGGGACGGGACAATCGGGGAGCTGTTTTTT,CASSSRDGTIGELFF
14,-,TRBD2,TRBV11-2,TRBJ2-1,TGTGCCAGCAGCTTGGGGCTAGCGGGACATGAGCAGTTCTTC,CASSLGLAGHEQFF
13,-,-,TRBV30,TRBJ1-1,TGTGCCTGGAGGGCGGAGGGATGGACTGAAGCTTTCTTT,CAWRAEGWTEAFF
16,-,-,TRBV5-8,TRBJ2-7,TGTGCCAGCAGCTTTTCGTTTGGCGGGGACTCCTACGAGCAGTACTTC,CASSFSFGGDSYEQYF
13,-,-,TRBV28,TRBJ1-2,TGTGCCAGCACCGAGTCCCCTAACTATGGCTACACCTTC,CASTESPNYGYTF
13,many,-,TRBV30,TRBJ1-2,TGTGCCTGGAGTGTACGACGCGGGAGGGGCTACACCTTC,CAWSVRRGRGYTF
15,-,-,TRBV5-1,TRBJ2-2,TGCGCCAGCAGCTTGGCCAGGGCCCGCACCGGGGAGCTGTTTTTT,CASSLARARTGELFF
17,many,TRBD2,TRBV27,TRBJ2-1,TGTGCCAGCAGCCGCGCCCCCCTAGCGGGGGACTACAATGAGCAGTTCTTC,CASSRAPLAGDYNEQFF
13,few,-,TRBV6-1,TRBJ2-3,TGTGCCAGCAAGGACAGCGGGGCCCATACGCAGTATTTT,CASKDSGAHTQYF
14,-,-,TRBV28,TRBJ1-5,TGTGCCAGCAGTATACAGGGAGGCAATCAGCCCCAGCATTTT,CASSIQGGNQPQHF
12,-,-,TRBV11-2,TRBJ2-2,TGTGCCAGCAGCTTTCAGTACGGGGAGCTGTTTTTT,CASSFQYGELFF
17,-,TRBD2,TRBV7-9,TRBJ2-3,TGTGCCAGCAGCTTAAGCTCCGCAGCGGGGGTCACAGATACGCAGTATTTT,CASSLSSAAGVTDTQYF
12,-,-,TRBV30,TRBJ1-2,TGTGCCTGGGACAGCAATGACTATGGCTACACCTTC,CAWDSNDYGYTF
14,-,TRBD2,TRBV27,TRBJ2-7,TGTGCCAGCAAAATAGCGGGGGGCCGAGACGAGCAGTACTTC,CASKIAGGRDEQYF
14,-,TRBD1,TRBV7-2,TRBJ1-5,TGTGCCAGCAGCGCTGCACAGGGGCAACAGCCCCAGCATTTT,CASSAAQGQQPQHF
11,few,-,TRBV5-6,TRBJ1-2,TGTGCCAGCAGCTTGACAAATGGCTACACCTTC,CASSLTNGYTF
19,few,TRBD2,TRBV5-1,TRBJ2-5,TGCGCCAGCAGCTTGTTTCTCGGGACTAGCGGGGGCTCCCAAGAGACCCAGTACTTC,CASSLFLGTSGGSQETQYF
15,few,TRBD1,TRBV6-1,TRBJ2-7,TGTGCCAGCAGTGACCGGGACAGGGTCACCTACGAGCAGTACTTC,CASSDRDRVTYEQYF
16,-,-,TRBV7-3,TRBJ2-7,TGTGCCAGCAGCTTAATGGGCACAGGGACCACCTACGAGCAGTACTTC,CASSLMGTGTTYEQYF
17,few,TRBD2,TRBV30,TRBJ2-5,TGTGCCTGGAGTAGGCTAGCGGGAGCCATGGATTTAAAGGAGCAGTACTTC,CAWSRLAGAMDLKEQYF
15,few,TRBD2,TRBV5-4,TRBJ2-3,TGTGCCAGCAGCCCTAGCGGCTCCCGCACAGATACGCAGTATTTT,CASSPSGSRTDTQYF
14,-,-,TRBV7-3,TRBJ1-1,TGTGCCAGCAGCTTAATCGCCGAGGACACTGAAGCTTTCTTT,CASSLIAEDTEAFF
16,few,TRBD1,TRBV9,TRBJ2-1,TGTGCCAGCAGTGAATCCGGGACAGGGACCGGGAATGAGCAGTTCTTC,CASSESGTGTGNEQFF
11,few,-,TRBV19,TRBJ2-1,TGTGCCAGTAGTATCCAGGGTGAGCAGTTCTTC,CASSIQGEQFF
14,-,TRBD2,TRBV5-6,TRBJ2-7,TGTGCCAGCAGGGGGCGGGGGGCCGCCTACGAGCAGTACTTC,CASRGRGAAYEQYF
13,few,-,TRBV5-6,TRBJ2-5,TGTGCCAGCAGCTTGGTCCCGGAAGAGACCCAGTACTTC,CASSLVPEETQYF
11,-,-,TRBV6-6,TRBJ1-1,TGTGCCAGCAGCTTCCACTCTGAAGCTTTCTTT,CASSFHSEAFF
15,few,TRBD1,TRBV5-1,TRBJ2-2,TGCGCCAGCAGCCAGGACAGGGGGCGCGGCGGGGAGCTGTTTTTT,CASSQDRGRGGELFF